What follows is one T cell receptor (beta chain) and its context. Its matching antigen is unknown. Only CD45RO-negative cells positively selected for CCR7 counted as naive CD8 cells, so terminally differentiated effector memory CD45RA+ cells were excluded. Every immunoSEQ plate was one replicate of a subset's evenly spread DNA. Repertoires were generated with immunoSEQ multiplex PCR, while TCRdb's copy carries only in-frame clones and drops some. The data show over 2,000,000 clones, over 85% seen once. The CDR3 extends over 16 amino acids. Trimming at V came to 0 bases and at J to 3 bases, leaving 8 bases not matched to a gene. The germline CDR1 and CDR2 sequences are MNHEY and SMNVEV (reference sequence). These data originate in a study of shared clonotypes between healthy human individuals. Study information: There were three CD4 naive, three CD4 memory, two CD8 naive and one CD8 memory plates per donor.

Study results and caveats: Among non-shared clonotypes, generation probabilities were lower than among those shared by all four donors.

This TCR came from a man aged 18 to 30 in good health. Some clones in this sample may be carry-over from other donors' samples. The chain carries TRBV27 and TRBJ2-7; 7 bases align to TRBD2. Sequenced material: naive CD8+ T cells from PBMCs. CDR3 DNA: TGTGCCAGCAGTTTATCGGCGGGGGAAAGGTTCTACGAGCAGTACTTC. Amino acid sequence: CASSLSAGERFYEQYF.